This paragraph covers one T cell receptor (beta chain) sequence. Its target is unknown. Incorporated into the TCR beta cDNA libraries were unique molecular identifiers, which served to reduce PCR and sequencing biases. TCRdb redid the calling of the PCR reads with MiXCR, one entry per CDR3 protein. The data contain about 820,000 distinct CDR3 sequences, approximately 53% of them singletons. The sample belongs to a study of post-analysis software for immune sequencing data. Notes on the study in general: Patients had higher frequencies than controls of five or six TRBV segments, including TRBV5-6, TRBV5-1 and TRBV20-1.

From germline, CDR1 is KGHSH and CDR2 LQKENI. V shed 3 bases and J shed 4 bases, with 18 bases lying between them. This CDR3 comprises 16 residues. The TCR originated in a girl under 18 with multiple sclerosis. The sample consisted of blood. The V gene is TRBV18, the J gene TRBJ2-5; D perhaps matches TRBD2 (6 bases). For the CDR3, the DNA is TGTGCCAGCTCACCGCGCAAATCCGGGGGTCCAGAGACCCAGTACTTC. This translates into CASSPRKSGGPETQYF. The full variable domain, with the rest looked up from reference TRBV18 and TRBJ2-5, is NAGVMQNPRHLVRRRGQEARLRCSPMKGHSHVYWYRQLPEEGLKFMVYLQKENIIDESGMPKERFSAEFPKEGPSILRIQQVVRGDSAAYFCASSPRKSGGPETQYFGPGTRLLVL.